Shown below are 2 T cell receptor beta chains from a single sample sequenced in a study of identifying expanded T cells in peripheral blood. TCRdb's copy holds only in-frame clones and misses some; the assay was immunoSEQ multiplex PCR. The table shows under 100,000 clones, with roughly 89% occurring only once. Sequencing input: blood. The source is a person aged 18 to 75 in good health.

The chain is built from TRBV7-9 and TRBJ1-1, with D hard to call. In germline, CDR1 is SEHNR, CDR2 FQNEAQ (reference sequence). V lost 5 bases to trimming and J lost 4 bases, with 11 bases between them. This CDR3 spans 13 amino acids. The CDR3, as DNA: TGTGCCAGCAGCCTACCTAAGGGCACTGAAGCTTTCTTT. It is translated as CASSLPKGTEAFF.

The DNA for the CDR3 is TGTGCCAGCAGTACAGGGAGCTCTGGGGCCAACGTCCTGACTTTC. Translated: CASSTGSSGANVLTF. This rearrangement joins TRBV6-5 to TRBJ2-6; D possibly corresponds to TRBD1 (6 bases). The CDR3 covers 15 residues. Trimming removed 5 bases from V and 0 bases from J, with 8 bases in between. Germline V gene data show CDR1 as MNHEY and CDR2 as SVGAGI.